Listed here are 19 T cell receptor beta chains from one sample, sequenced in a study of blood T cell repertoires in COVID-19. Clones were read by immunoSEQ multiplex PCR, and TCRdb kept only the in-frame ones, dropping some. The profile covers 200,000 to 250,000 clones, with 70% to 90% appearing a single time and 10% taken by the ten largest. Sequenced sample: peripheral blood. Receptor source: a woman older than 75 with acute or convalescent COVID-19.

The V gene is TRBV3-1 (or the pseudogene TRBV3-2), the J gene TRBJ1-3; perhaps TRBD1 as D (6 bases). V was clipped by 0 bases and J by 8 bases, with 14 bases between them. The germline V gene has CDR1 LGHDT and CDR2 YNNKEL (reference sequence). The CDR3 loop spans 15 amino acids. The CDR3 sequence: CASSQETQGYDTIYF. The DNA of the CDR3 is TGTGCCAGCAGCCAAGAGACTCAGGGGTATGACACCATATATTTT.

The chain carries TRBV27 and TRBJ2-7, with TRBD2 matching 9 bases. V lost 5 bases and J lost 4; bases outside the gene matches: 9. The V gene's germline CDR1 is MNHEY and CDR2 SMNVEV (reference sequence). There are 15 residues in the CDR3. CDR3 sequence (DNA): TGTGCCAGCAGTCTCCGGACTAGCGCCCCTTACGAGCAGTACTTC. Protein sequence: CASSLRTSAPYEQYF.

The genes are TRBV27 and TRBJ1-5, with 7 bases aligning to TRBD1. In germline, CDR1 is MNHEY, CDR2 SMNVEV (reference sequence). Trimming cost V 6 bases and J 6 bases; bases outside gene matches: 8. The CDR3 has 14 amino acids. The CDR3 sequence: CASSPPYRGQPQHF. The CDR3, as DNA: TGTGCCAGCAGCCCCCCATACAGGGGTCAGCCCCAGCATTTT.

This clone was observed a single time. The chain combines TRBV5-1 with TRBJ2-7; D remains unclear. CDR1 and CDR2 (germline): SGHRS, YFSETQ. The CDR3 is made up of 15 amino acids. Trimming shortened V by 1 base and J by 2 bases, and 13 bases separated the two germline ends. The CDR3 reads CASSLTDLQTYEQYF. The DNA of the CDR3 is TGCGCCAGCAGCTTGACTGACTTACAAACCTACGAGCAGTACTTC.

CDR3 amino acids: CASSQVLGPQVAEFF. CDR3 DNA: TGCGCCAGCAGCCAAGTTTTGGGGCCCCAGGTCGCGGAGTTCTTT. The chain joins TRBV4-3 to TRBJ1-1; TRBD1 is a possible D gene (5 bases). The CDR3 runs to 15 residues. From germline, CDR1 is LGHNA and CDR2 YSLEER. Trimming cost V 1 base and J 14 bases, with 23 bases left between them.

The rearrangement links TRBV11-2 to TRBJ1-2; 7 nucleotides align to TRBD1. There are 18 residues in the CDR3. With 5 bases clipped from V and 0 bases from J, the junction kept 15 bases outside the gene matches. CDR1 SGHAT and CDR2 FQNNGV come from the germline V gene. In DNA, the CDR3 is TGTGCCAGCAGCGTGACAGGGTCCTGGGTATCCTCTAACTATGGCTACACCTTC. Residues: CASSVTGSWVSSNYGYTF.

This clone was counted between two and nine times. V usage is TRBV28 and J usage is TRBJ2-7, with a tentative D call TRBD1 (6 bases). V was shortened by 5 bases and J by 0 bases, with 14 bases between the two germline ends. This CDR3 comprises 15 residues. Germline assignment: CDR1 MDHEN and CDR2 SYDVKM. The CDR3 here is CASSAAGTLSYEQYF. DNA for the CDR3: TGTGCCAGCAGTGCGGCCGGGACACTCTCCTACGAGCAGTACTTC. The full variable domain, rest sourced from reference TRBV28 and TRBJ2-7, is DVKVTQSSRYLVKRTGEKVFLECVQDMDHENMFWYRQDPGLGLRLIYFSYDVKMKEKGDIPEGYSVSREKKERFSLILESASTNQTSMYLCASSAAGTLSYEQYFGPGTRLTVT.

V gene TRBV4-3 combines with J gene TRBJ2-7; TRBD2 aligns across 10 bases. Germline CDR1 is LGHNA and CDR2 is YSLEER. This CDR3 region has 16 residues. V lost 1 base, J lost 1 base, and 4 bases stayed unmatched. The CDR3 sequence is CASSQVLGLASYEQYF. DNA of the CDR3: TGCGCCAGCAGCCAAGTTCTGGGACTAGCGTCCTACGAGCAGTACTTC.

The chain uses TRBV6-2 or TRBV6-3 and TRBJ2-5; 7 bases line up with TRBD1. J lost 5 bases, V lost 5 bases, and 11 bases had no gene match. The CDR3 extends over 15 amino acids. Germline-derived CDR1 and CDR2 are MNHEY and SVGEGT. The CDR3 loop is CASSLPRGIRETQYF. The CDR3, as DNA: TGTGCCAGCAGTCTTCCCAGGGGGATTCGCGAGACCCAGTACTTC.

The V and J genes are TRBV28 and TRBJ2-1, with TRBD1 as a possible D gene (6 bases). The length of the CDR3 is 17 residues. Germline CDR1 MDHEN, CDR2 SYDVKM. Between the trimmed V and J ends, which lost 3 bases and 3 bases, there was a span of 18 bases. CDR3 region: CASSFSGQTQFYNEQFF. For the CDR3, the DNA is TGTGCCAGCAGTTTCTCCGGACAGACCCAATTCTACAATGAGCAGTTCTTC. Together with reference TRBV28 and TRBJ2-1, the CDR3 gives the full variable domain: DVKVTQSSRYLVKRTGEKVFLECVQDMDHENMFWYRQDPGLGLRLIYFSYDVKMKEKGDIPEGYSVSREKKERFSLILESASTNQTSMYLCASSFSGQTQFYNEQFFGPGTRLTVL.

The J gene is TRBJ1-1, the V gene TRBV7-2, with D uncertain. CDR1 SGHTA and CDR2 FQGNSA come from the germline V gene. V shed 1 base and J shed 4 bases, with 10 bases lying between them. The length of the CDR3 is 14 residues. In DNA, the CDR3 is TGTGCCAGCAGCTTAGATCCGGTGGTCACTGAAGCTTTCTTT. Protein product: CASSLDPVVTEAFF.

This sequence joins TRBV6-5 and TRBJ2-1, with TRBD1 as a possible D gene (6 bases). The CDR3 is 15 residues long. CDR1 is MNHEY, CDR2 SVGAGI, per germline. V was clipped by 6 bases and J by 3 bases, with 15 bases between them. CDR3 sequence reads: CASSLEQGRYNEQFF. CDR3 sequence (DNA): TGTGCCAGCAGCCTCGAGCAGGGGCGCTACAATGAGCAGTTCTTC.

Many counts were recorded for this clone. The chain is built from TRBV29-1 and TRBJ1-5; unclear D gene. The germline gives CDR1 SQVTM, CDR2 ANQGSEA. V gave up 6 bases and J gave up 1 base, with 10 bases separating them. CDR3 length: 13 residues. The CDR3 loop is CSVAMGSNQPQHF. DNA for the CDR3: TGCAGCGTGGCAATGGGCAGCAATCAGCCCCAGCATTTT.

The chain links TRBV24-1 to TRBJ1-2; TRBD1 aligns across 7 bases. Germline V gene lookup returns CDR1 KGHDR and CDR2 SFDVKD. This CDR3 is 14 amino acids long. Trimming cost V 3 bases and J 7 bases; bases outside gene matches: 7. Here the CDR3 DNA reads TGTGCCACCAGTGATGGTTTGACAGGGAGTGGCTACACCTTC. Encoded protein: CATSDGLTGSGYTF.

The chain is built from TRBV5-8 and TRBJ2-7; possibly TRBD1 for D (5 bases). The V gene's germline CDR1 is SGHTS and CDR2 YDEGEE. The germline V and J ends were trimmed by 2 bases and 4 bases, with 7 bases remaining between them. This CDR3 contains 12 residues. CDR3: CASSFTGYEQYF. Here the CDR3 DNA reads TGTGCCAGCAGCTTTACAGGATACGAGCAGTACTTC.

The chain combines TRBV18 with TRBJ2-3; 10 nucleotides agree with TRBD2. Per the germline V gene, CDR1 is KGHSH and CDR2 is LQKENI. V trimming: 3 bases; J trimming: 2 bases; junction bases outside the gene matches: 5. The CDR3 is made up of 16 amino acids. CDR3 in amino acids: CASSPQGLANTDTQYF. CDR3 in DNA: TGTGCCAGCTCACCCCAGGGACTAGCGAACACAGATACGCAGTATTTT.

This chain joins TRBV18 and TRBJ2-5, with D maybe TRBD2 (5 bases). The V and J ends lost 5 bases and 5 bases respectively, with 12 bases between them. Germline V CDR1 and CDR2: KGHSH, LQKENI. The CDR3 is made up of 13 amino acids. CDR3 region: CASSNGVVETQYF. As DNA, the CDR3 is TGTGCCAGCTCAAACGGGGTGGTGGAGACCCAGTACTTC. Looking up the rest from reference TRBV18 and TRBJ2-5 gives the full variable domain: NAGVMQNPRHLVRRRGQEARLRCSPMKGHSHVYWYRQLPEEGLKFMVYLQKENIIDESGMPKERFSAEFPKEGPSILRIQQVVRGDSAAYFCASSNGVVETQYFGPGTRLLVL.

This chain links TRBV7-9 with TRBJ2-5; D perhaps matches TRBD2 (5 bases). This CDR3 region has 14 residues. The V and J ends lost 1 base and 4 bases respectively, with 10 bases between them. Germline CDR1 SEHNR, CDR2 FQNEAQ (reference sequence). The DNA for the CDR3 is TGTGCCAGCAGCTTAGGAGGTCTAGCAGAGACCCAGTACTTC. Protein product: CASSLGGLAETQYF.

This chain connects TRBV19 to TRBJ1-1; 9 bases map to TRBD1. The CDR3 runs to 14 residues. The V gene end was trimmed by 6 bases and the J gene end by 6 bases; junction bases not matched to a gene: 8. Germline V gene data show CDR1 as LNHDA and CDR2 as SQIVND (reference sequence). CDR3 sequence: CASSPGQGFAEAFF. The CDR3 nucleotides are TGTGCCAGTAGCCCGGGACAGGGATTCGCTGAAGCTTTCTTT.